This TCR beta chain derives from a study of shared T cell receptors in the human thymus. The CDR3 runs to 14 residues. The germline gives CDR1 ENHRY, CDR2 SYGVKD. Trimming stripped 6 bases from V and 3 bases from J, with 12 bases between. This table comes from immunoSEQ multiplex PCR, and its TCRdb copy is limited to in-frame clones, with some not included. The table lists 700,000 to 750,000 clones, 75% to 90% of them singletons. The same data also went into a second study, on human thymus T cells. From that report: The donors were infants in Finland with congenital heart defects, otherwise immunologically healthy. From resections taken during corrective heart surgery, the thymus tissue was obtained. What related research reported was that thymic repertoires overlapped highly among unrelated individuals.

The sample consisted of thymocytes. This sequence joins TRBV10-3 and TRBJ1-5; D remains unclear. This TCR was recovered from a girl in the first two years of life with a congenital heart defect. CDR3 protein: CAIRDGQSNQPQHF. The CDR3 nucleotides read TGTGCCATCAGGGATGGGCAATCCAATCAGCCCCAGCATTTT.